A selection of T cell receptor beta chains follows, all from one sample in a study of cytomegalovirus exposure and HLA in healthy donors. The assay was immunoSEQ multiplex PCR, and TCRdb's table has in-frame clones only and misses some. Altogether 100,000 to 150,000 clones are present, 75% being singletons, with the ten largest covering less than 3.5%. The sequenced sample consisted of PBMCs. The receptors come from a woman between 35 and 50 years old in good health and CMV-seropositive. The CDR3 runs from the conserved cysteine through the conserved F or W. The D gene is left open where the match is weak. Size is stated for part of the rows, as once, few or many counts, or as a class when the clone is expanded.

d_call: TRBD2
clone_size: NA
v_call: TRBV7-9
j_call: TRBJ2-3
cdr3_nt: TGTGCCAGCAGCTTTAGGGTGGGAGGGGCCACAGATACGCAGTATTTT
cdr3_aa: CASSFRVGGATDTQYF

d_call: TRBD1
clone_size: NA
v_call: TRBV15
j_call: TRBJ1-4
cdr3_nt: TGTGCCACCAGCAGATATCCGGGACAGGGGATCCAAAAACTGTTTTTT
cdr3_aa: CATSRYPGQGIQKLFF

d_call: TRBD2
clone_size: NA
v_call: TRBV6-5
j_call: TRBJ2-1
cdr3_nt: TGTGCCAGCAGTTACGGGACTAGCGGTGACAATGAGCAGTTCTTC
cdr3_aa: CASSYGTSGDNEQFF

d_call: NA
clone_size: NA
v_call: TRBV4-2
j_call: TRBJ2-7
cdr3_nt: TGTGCCAGCAGCCAAGCGAAAGCGGCTCCCCTCTACGAGCAGTACTTC
cdr3_aa: CASSQAKAAPLYEQYF

d_call: NA
clone_size: few
v_call: TRBV6-5
j_call: TRBJ1-3
cdr3_nt: TGTGCCAGCAGGGCACAGGGACCCTCTGGAAACACCATATATTTT
cdr3_aa: CASRAQGPSGNTIYF

d_call: TRBD1
clone_size: once
v_call: TRBV18
j_call: TRBJ1-5
cdr3_nt: TGTGCCAGCTCACCACTCTCTTTCGGGACAGGGCGGTTCTTGACTAGCAATCAGCCCCAGCATTTT
cdr3_aa: CASSPLSFGTGRFLTSNQPQHF

d_call: TRBD2
clone_size: NA
v_call: TRBV5-1
j_call: TRBJ2-1
cdr3_nt: TGCGCCAGCAGCTTTTTAGCGGGAGGGGGCAACGATGAGCAGTTCTTC
cdr3_aa: CASSFLAGGGNDEQFF

d_call: NA
clone_size: NA
v_call: TRBV18
j_call: TRBJ2-3
cdr3_nt: TGTGCCAGCTCACCTCCGAATTCCGGCAGGGTGGTAGATACGCAGTATTTT
cdr3_aa: CASSPPNSGRVVDTQYF

d_call: NA
clone_size: NA
v_call: TRBV29-1
j_call: TRBJ1-1
cdr3_nt: TGCAGCGTTCTGGCAGGGGCTGAAGCTTTCTTT
cdr3_aa: CSVLAGAEAFF

d_call: NA
clone_size: NA
v_call: TRBV7-8
j_call: TRBJ2-7
cdr3_nt: TGTGCCAGCAGCTTAGTTCAGGGAACCTACGAGCAGTACTTC
cdr3_aa: CASSLVQGTYEQYF

d_call: NA
clone_size: NA
v_call: TRBV18
j_call: TRBJ2-7
cdr3_nt: TGTGCCAGCTCAAACGCCAGGGGTCCCCCCTCCTACGAGCAGTACTTC
cdr3_aa: CASSNARGPPSYEQYF

d_call: NA
clone_size: NA
v_call: TRBV7-2
j_call: TRBJ2-2
cdr3_nt: TGTGCCAGCAGCTTAAGACAGGGGGAGCTGTTTTTT
cdr3_aa: CASSLRQGELFF

d_call: TRBD2
clone_size: NA
v_call: TRBV7-9
j_call: TRBJ2-7
cdr3_nt: TGTGCCAGCAGCTTAGGTAGCGGGATCTACGAGCAGTACTTC
cdr3_aa: CASSLGSGIYEQYF

d_call: TRBD1
clone_size: NA
v_call: TRBV5-1
j_call: TRBJ1-2
cdr3_nt: TGCGCCAGCAGCAGGGACAGGGGTTCGAACTATGGCTACACCTTC
cdr3_aa: CASSRDRGSNYGYTF

d_call: TRBD1
clone_size: NA
v_call: TRBV25-1
j_call: TRBJ1-2
cdr3_nt: TGTGCCAGCACCCCGGGACAGGGGTTCCGTGGCTACACCTTC
cdr3_aa: CASTPGQGFRGYTF

d_call: TRBD1
clone_size: few
v_call: TRBV7-6
j_call: TRBJ2-1
cdr3_nt: TGTGCCAGCAGCTTCCGGTGGGGACAGATGTACAATGAGCAGTTCTTC
cdr3_aa: CASSFRWGQMYNEQFF

d_call: NA
clone_size: NA
v_call: TRBV4-2
j_call: TRBJ1-4
cdr3_nt: TGTGCCAGCAGCTCCTTCAGGTCAGGGGAGAGGGAAAAACTGTTTTTT
cdr3_aa: CASSSFRSGEREKLFF

d_call: TRBD1
clone_size: NA
v_call: TRBV6-5
j_call: TRBJ2-1
cdr3_nt: TGTGCCAGCACCCGACAGGGTCGGGGCAATGAGCAGTTCTTC
cdr3_aa: CASTRQGRGNEQFF

d_call: NA
clone_size: few
v_call: TRBV19
j_call: TRBJ1-2
cdr3_nt: TGTGCCGCGGCCGGATCGTGGTATGGCTACACCTTC
cdr3_aa: CAAAGSWYGYTF

d_call: TRBD1
clone_size: NA
v_call: TRBV11-1
j_call: TRBJ2-2
cdr3_nt: TGTGCCAGCAGCTTAGCCCCAGGGGGAAAAAACACCGGGGAGCTGTTTTTT
cdr3_aa: CASSLAPGGKNTGELFF

d_call: NA
clone_size: NA
v_call: TRBV5-1
j_call: TRBJ2-3
cdr3_nt: TGCGCCAGCAGCTTGGCACAGGGTCGGACAGATACGCAGTATTTT
cdr3_aa: CASSLAQGRTDTQYF

d_call: NA
clone_size: NA
v_call: TRBV19
j_call: TRBJ1-1
cdr3_nt: TGTGCCAGTAGTAGCAGGGTAAGCACTGAAGCTTTCTTT
cdr3_aa: CASSSRVSTEAFF

d_call: NA
clone_size: NA
v_call: TRBV7-9
j_call: TRBJ1-1
cdr3_nt: TGTTCCAGCAGCTCGAGACAGTTGAACACTGAAGCTTTCTTT
cdr3_aa: CSSSSRQLNTEAFF

d_call: TRBD1
clone_size: few
v_call: TRBV7-2
j_call: TRBJ2-6
cdr3_nt: TGTGCCAGCAGCCTGCGAGGGGGCGCATCTGGGGCCAACGTCCTGACTTTC
cdr3_aa: CASSLRGGASGANVLTF

d_call: NA
clone_size: NA
v_call: TRBV11-2
j_call: TRBJ2-7
cdr3_nt: TGTGCCAGCAGCTTAGATCAGCGGACGTTGGAGCAGTACTTC
cdr3_aa: CASSLDQRTLEQYF